A selection of T cell receptor beta chains follows, all from one sample in a study of OX40 agonist ivuxolimab in advanced cancers. Assay: immunoSEQ multiplex PCR; the TCRdb copy retains only in-frame clones and omits some. The repertoire holds nearly 60,000 clones, with 75% to 85% as singletons. Here the sequenced sample was CD4+ or CD8+ T cells sorted from blood, taken in a trial of the OX40 agonist ivuxolimab. These receptors originate from an adult with an advanced solid tumor such as melanoma, head and neck, liver or kidney cancer. Each CDR3 is given with its conserved first and last residue. The D gene is left open where the match is weak. Clone sizes are given selectively: once, few, many, or a class where the clone is expanded.

clone_size,v_call,j_call,d_call,cdr3_nt,cdr3_aa
NA,TRBV7-9,TRBJ2-2,NA,TGTGCCAGCAGCTCGTGGAGGACTGACCCCTCCGGGGAGCTGTTTTTT,CASSSWRTDPSGELFF
NA,TRBV5-8,TRBJ1-6,TRBD1,TGTGCCAGCGGATATAGACAGGGGCCGGATTCACCCCTCCACTTT,CASGYRQGPDSPLHF
NA,TRBV6-1,TRBJ2-5,TRBD1,TGTGCCAGCAGTGAACTGGTAAGGGACAGCCAAGAGACCCAGTACTTC,CASSELVRDSQETQYF
NA,TRBV13,TRBJ2-1,TRBD2,TGTGCCAGCAGCTTCCTTAGCGGGGGGCCCAATGAGCAGTTCTTC,CASSFLSGGPNEQFF
once,TRBV19,TRBJ2-1,NA,TGTGCCAGTAGTACACAGGGCTATGAGCAGTTCTTC,CASSTQGYEQFF
NA,TRBV19,TRBJ1-4,TRBD1,TGTGCCAGTAGTAAACAGACAGGGACAGATGAAAAACTGTTTTTT,CASSKQTGTDEKLFF
few,TRBV7-9,TRBJ2-1,NA,TGTGCCAGCAGCGTCAGGGAATTCACCTACAATGAGCAGTTCTTC,CASSVREFTYNEQFF
few,TRBV7-2,TRBJ2-2,TRBD2,TGTGCCAGCAGCGCAGGCGGGGGGCGGAGCGGGGAGCTGTTTTTT,CASSAGGGRSGELFF
NA,TRBV4-2,TRBJ2-5,TRBD2,TGTGCCAGCAGCCAGCTACCTAGCGGGGGCAGTGGAGAGACCCAGTACTTC,CASSQLPSGGSGETQYF
once,TRBV19,TRBJ1-4,NA,TGTGCCAGTAGTATCTCCCTGACAGGCTCTAGTGAAAAACTGTTTTTT,CASSISLTGSSEKLFF
once,TRBV5-1,TRBJ1-2,NA,TGCGCCAGCAGCCTGACCGCTACAGGGTTAGGCTATGGCTACACCTTC,CASSLTATGLGYGYTF
NA,TRBV2,TRBJ2-7,TRBD2,TGTGCCAGCAGTGATCGGTTAACTAGCGGGGGGTTACGCTACGAGCAGTACTTC,CASSDRLTSGGLRYEQYF
NA,TRBV6-1,TRBJ2-2,TRBD1,TGTGCCAGTAGACCGGGACAGGGAACCGGGGAGCTGTTTTTT,CASRPGQGTGELFF
NA,TRBV19,TRBJ1-1,NA,TGTGCCAGTAGTATAAGGAGGGACCGGGCTGAAGCTTTCTTT,CASSIRRDRAEAFF
once,TRBV7-9,TRBJ1-2,NA,TGTGCCAGCAGCTCCCTAGCGAGGGGGAGGCGAGGCTACACCTTC,CASSSLARGRRGYTF
NA,TRBV14,TRBJ1-2,TRBD1,TGTGCCAGCAGCCAAGGAAGGGGGCGAAGCTATGGCTACACCTTC,CASSQGRGRSYGYTF
few,TRBV2,TRBJ2-3,NA,TGTGCCAGCAGTATGGTGGGGTCTAGCACAGATACGCAGTATTTT,CASSMVGSSTDTQYF
NA,TRBV5-8,TRBJ1-1,TRBD1,TGTGCCAGCAGCTTCTACAGGGGGGGGAACACTGAAGCTTTCTTT,CASSFYRGGNTEAFF
once,TRBV6-1,TRBJ1-4,TRBD1,TGTGCCAGCAGCCGACAGGGGGCGGGTGAAAAACTGTTTTTT,CASSRQGAGEKLFF
NA,TRBV18,TRBJ2-6,NA,TGTGCCAGCTCCCCTCCGCTGGAACCCAACGTCCTGACTTTC,CASSPPLEPNVLTF
NA,TRBV2,TRBJ2-4,NA,TGTGCCAGCACCCCGGACGGTAGAGCCAAAAACATTCAGTACTTC,CASTPDGRAKNIQYF
NA,TRBV9,TRBJ1-3,NA,TGTGCCAGCAGCGTCACGGGGGACGGAAACACCATATATTTT,CASSVTGDGNTIYF
NA,TRBV5-4,TRBJ2-5,NA,TGTGCCAGCAGCTTCACAGGGACCCAAGAGACCCAGTACTTC,CASSFTGTQETQYF
NA,TRBV18,TRBJ1-5,NA,TGTGCCAGCTCACCATATCAGGCCCGCAATCAGCCCCAGCATTTT,CASSPYQARNQPQHF
NA,TRBV6-1,TRBJ1-5,TRBD1,TGTGCCAGCCGGGACAGCCCCAATCAGCCCCAGCATTTT,CASRDSPNQPQHF
NA,TRBV7-2,TRBJ2-7,TRBD2,TGTGCCAGCAGCTTAGTTTCTAGCGGGGGGGCTTACGAGCAGTACTTC,CASSLVSSGGAYEQYF
few,TRBV5-6,TRBJ2-3,NA,TGTGCCAGCAGCTTACTGACTAGAGGGACGCAGTATTTT,CASSLLTRGTQYF
NA,TRBV27,TRBJ2-7,NA,TGTGCCAGCAGTTTCTCTGGTGGACAGCATATCCCCTACGAGCAGTACTTC,CASSFSGGQHIPYEQYF
few,TRBV5-4,TRBJ1-2,NA,TGTGCCAGCAGCTTGGACAGCTATGGCTACACCTTC,CASSLDSYGYTF
NA,TRBV28,TRBJ2-2,NA,TGTGCCAGCAGACGGACAGCTAACACCGGGGAGCTGTTTTTT,CASRRTANTGELFF
NA,TRBV11-3,TRBJ2-7,NA,TGTGCCAGCAGCTTAGAGGTAGGGCAGGCGCACTACGAGCAGTACTTC,CASSLEVGQAHYEQYF
NA,TRBV5-1,TRBJ1-6,NA,TGCGCCAGCAGCTTGGAAGGCCTTTCACCCCTCCACTTT,CASSLEGLSPLHF
once,TRBV5-4,TRBJ1-1,TRBD1,TGTGCCAGCAGCTTCCGGGACAGAGATGAAGCTTTCTTT,CASSFRDRDEAFF
NA,TRBV6-1,TRBJ2-2,NA,TGTGCCAGCAGGACCAGGGGTACCGGGGAGCTGTTTTTT,CASRTRGTGELFF
few,TRBV6-5,TRBJ2-4,TRBD2,TGTGCCAGCAGTTACTCCCAGACTAGCGGGGGAAACATTCAGTACTTC,CASSYSQTSGGNIQYF
few,TRBV11-2,TRBJ2-5,NA,TGTGCCAGCAGCTCCTCGCCCGGACCACAAGAGACCCAGTACTTC,CASSSSPGPQETQYF
few,TRBV5-4,TRBJ1-5,NA,TGTGCCAGCAGCTTAAGGGGAAGCAATCAGCCCCAGCATTTT,CASSLRGSNQPQHF
few,TRBV7-2,TRBJ2-7,NA,TGTGCCAGCAGCGCACCTCGTGGGGGGCCCTACGAGCAGTACTTC,CASSAPRGGPYEQYF
NA,TRBV29-1,TRBJ2-6,NA,TGCAGCGTTCCAGACGGGCCCTCTGGGGCCAACGTCCTGACTTTC,CSVPDGPSGANVLTF
few,TRBV4-1,TRBJ1-2,NA,TGCGCCAGCAGCCAAGAAGCAGGGTCTGGTGGCTACACCTTC,CASSQEAGSGGYTF
NA,TRBV5-4,TRBJ1-3,NA,TGTGCCAGCAGCCCCACCCGGGAAAGGGCTGGAAACACCATATATTTT,CASSPTRERAGNTIYF
NA,TRBV7-2,TRBJ1-5,NA,TGTGCCAGCAGCACCAGAAGCAATCAGCCCCAGCATTTT,CASSTRSNQPQHF
NA,TRBV19,TRBJ1-2,TRBD1,TGTGCCAGTGGTAAAGCGGGACAGACCCTCTATGGCTACACCTTC,CASGKAGQTLYGYTF
NA,TRBV19,TRBJ1-2,TRBD1,TGTGCCAGTAGTAAAACCGGGACAGGTTATAACTATGGCTACACCTTC,CASSKTGTGYNYGYTF
NA,TRBV28,TRBJ2-1,NA,TGTGCCAGCAGAGGAGTGGGGGTTTTCAATGAGCAGTTCTTC,CASRGVGVFNEQFF
NA,TRBV19,TRBJ2-2,TRBD1,TGTGCCAGTAGTATAGAAGTCGGCAGGGGGCGAGGGGAGCTGTTTTTT,CASSIEVGRGRGELFF